This is a list of T cell receptor beta chains from one sample in a study of blood T cells in healthy people across ages. TCRdb independently ran MiXCR on the 5' RACE reads; one entry per CDR3 protein. The sample comprises about 1,400,000 distinct CDR3 sequences, roughly 60% of which are singletons, and over 5.5% rests with the top ten. The sequenced sample consisted of blood. The receptors derive from a man aged 18-30 years in good health. The CDR3 runs from the conserved cysteine through the conserved F or W. D genes are given only for firm matches. A row's size may be missing; if present it is once, few, many or a size class.

j_call d_call clone_size v_call cdr3_nt cdr3_aa
TRBJ2-7 - few TRBV2 TGTGCCAGCAGTGAAGGGACCTCTATACTATACGAGCAGTACTTC CASSEGTSILYEQYF
TRBJ1-2 TRBD1 few TRBV4-1 TGCGCCAGCAGCCAAGACCGACAGGGATCCAACTATGGCTACACCTTC CASSQDRQGSNYGYTF
TRBJ2-7 - - TRBV29-1 TGCAGCGTACACAGAGACTACGAGCAGTACTTC CSVHRDYEQYF
TRBJ2-6 - few TRBV29-1 TGCAGCGTTGACGGTAGCATGGAAGAAGGATCTGGGGCCAACGTCCTGACTTTC CSVDGSMEEGSGANVLTF
TRBJ2-1 TRBD2 - TRBV7-6 TGTGCCAGCAGCTTAGGGTACCCGGTGGCAGTCACCGGGACTAGCTTTGTCGATGAGCAGTTCTTC CASSLGYPVAVTGTSFVDEQFF
TRBJ1-2 - - TRBV29-1 TGCAGCGTTGAAGGCGGGGTGCGGGGCTACACCTTC CSVEGGVRGYTF
TRBJ2-7 - few TRBV30 TGTGCCTGGAGTCTCGGCCGGTCCTACGAGCAGTACTTC CAWSLGRSYEQYF
TRBJ2-1 TRBD2 - TRBV27 TGTGCCAGCAGTTTAAATGTTGACAGCGGGACGGTTGAGCAGTTCTTC CASSLNVDSGTVEQFF
TRBJ2-7 - few TRBV11-1 TGTGCCAGCAGCTTAGCGGAGCGGTACGAGCAGTACTTC CASSLAERYEQYF
TRBJ1-4 - few TRBV6-6 TGTGCCAGCAGTTATCGACAGGCAACTAATGAAAAACTGTTTTTT CASSYRQATNEKLFF
TRBJ2-7 - - TRBV7-9 TGTGCGATCCTAGGCGGCCTAGACGAGCAGTACTTC CAILGGLDEQYF